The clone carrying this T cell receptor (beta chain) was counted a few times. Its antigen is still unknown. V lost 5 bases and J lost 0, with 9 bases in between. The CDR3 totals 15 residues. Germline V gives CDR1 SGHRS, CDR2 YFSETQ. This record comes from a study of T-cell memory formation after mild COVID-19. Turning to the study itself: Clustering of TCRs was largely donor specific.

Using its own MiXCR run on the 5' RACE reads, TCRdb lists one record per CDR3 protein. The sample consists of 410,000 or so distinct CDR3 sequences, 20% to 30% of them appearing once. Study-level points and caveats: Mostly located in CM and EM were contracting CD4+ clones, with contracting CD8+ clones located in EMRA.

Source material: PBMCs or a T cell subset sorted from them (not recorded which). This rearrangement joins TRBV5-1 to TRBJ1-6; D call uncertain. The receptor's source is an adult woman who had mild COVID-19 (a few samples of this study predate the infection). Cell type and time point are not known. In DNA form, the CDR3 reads TGCGCCAGCAGGGGTGAGGTCTCCTATAATTCACCCCTCCACTTT. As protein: CASRGEVSYNSPLHF.